This is a list of T cell receptor beta chains from one sample in a study of cytomegalovirus exposure and HLA in healthy donors. Here immunoSEQ multiplex PCR was the method, and the copy in TCRdb shows in-frame clones only, minus some. The sample has 150,000 to 200,000 clones, 55% to 75% seen once; the top ten hold 2% to 3%. The sample taken for sequencing was PBMCs. Every receptor here comes from a human donor in good health. CDR3s include the opening cysteine and the closing phenylalanine or tryptophan. The order of the fields is clone size, J gene, CDR3 length, V gene, D gene, CDR3 DNA, CDR3 protein. A D gene is named only where the DNA matches it firmly. Where a row states a size, it is once, few, many or the class of an expanded clone; other rows omit it.

clone size: .; J gene: TRBJ1-4; CDR3 length: 16; V gene: TRBV4-3; D gene: .; CDR3 DNA: TGCGCCAGCAGCCAAGAAGGGCCTCAGGGAGGAGAAAAACTGTTTTTT; CDR3 protein: CASSQEGPQGGEKLFF
clone size: .; J gene: TRBJ2-6; CDR3 length: 18; V gene: TRBV11-2; D gene: .; CDR3 DNA: TGTGCCAGCAGTTCCCTACTCAGGGGAAAGTCTGGGGCCAACGTCCTGACTTTC; CDR3 protein: CASSSLLRGKSGANVLTF
clone size: few; J gene: TRBJ2-3; CDR3 length: 16; V gene: TRBV11-3; D gene: .; CDR3 DNA: TGTGCCAGCAGCCCAGGACTCGCCTCGGGAGAAGATACGCAGTATTTT; CDR3 protein: CASSPGLASGEDTQYF
clone size: .; J gene: TRBJ2-7; CDR3 length: 11; V gene: TRBV20-1; D gene: .; CDR3 DNA: TGCAGTGCTAGTCGCAGGGACGAGCAGTACTTC; CDR3 protein: CSASRRDEQYF
clone size: .; J gene: TRBJ2-3; CDR3 length: 16; V gene: TRBV7-8; D gene: .; CDR3 DNA: TGTGCCAGCAGCCTAATGGGGGGTACCTCGGCAGATACGCAGTATTTT; CDR3 protein: CASSLMGGTSADTQYF
clone size: few; J gene: TRBJ2-7; CDR3 length: 15; V gene: TRBV6-5; D gene: TRBD1; CDR3 DNA: TGTGCCAGCAGTTATTCCGGGACAGGTTCCTACGAGCAGTACTTC; CDR3 protein: CASSYSGTGSYEQYF
clone size: .; J gene: TRBJ2-2; CDR3 length: 16; V gene: TRBV5-4; D gene: TRBD2; CDR3 DNA: TGTGCCAGCAGCCCCGAGCGGGGGGCAAACACCGGGGAGCTGTTTTTT; CDR3 protein: CASSPERGANTGELFF
clone size: .; J gene: TRBJ2-3; CDR3 length: 16; V gene: TRBV5-8; D gene: .; CDR3 DNA: TGTGCCAGCAGCTTGTCAGGACAAGGGGGGGTCGATACGCAGTATTTT; CDR3 protein: CASSLSGQGGVDTQYF
clone size: once; J gene: TRBJ2-1; CDR3 length: 11; V gene: TRBV29-1; D gene: .; CDR3 DNA: TGCAGCCACATCCACGTCAATGAGCAGTTCTTC; CDR3 protein: CSHIHVNEQFF
clone size: .; J gene: TRBJ2-7; CDR3 length: 14; V gene: TRBV11-2; D gene: TRBD1; CDR3 DNA: TGTGCCAGCAGCTCAGGGACAGGGGACAGCGAGCAGTACTTC; CDR3 protein: CASSSGTGDSEQYF
clone size: .; J gene: TRBJ2-1; CDR3 length: 15; V gene: TRBV7-3; D gene: TRBD1; CDR3 DNA: TGTGCCAGCAGCTTAACCTTGCAGGGGGCAAATGAGCAGTTCTTC; CDR3 protein: CASSLTLQGANEQFF
clone size: .; J gene: TRBJ1-2; CDR3 length: 13; V gene: TRBV11-2; D gene: .; CDR3 DNA: TGTGCCAGCAGCTTAGTCGGGGGTGCTGGCTACACCTTC; CDR3 protein: CASSLVGGAGYTF
clone size: .; J gene: TRBJ2-7; CDR3 length: 16; V gene: TRBV12-5; D gene: TRBD1; CDR3 DNA: TGTGCTAGTGGGATAACCGGGACAGGAGTCTCCTACGAGCAGTACTTC; CDR3 protein: CASGITGTGVSYEQYF
clone size: few; J gene: TRBJ2-7; CDR3 length: 14; V gene: TRBV2; D gene: .; CDR3 DNA: TGTGCCAGCAGTGACCAGGGGATACTCTACGAGCAGTACTTC; CDR3 protein: CASSDQGILYEQYF
clone size: .; J gene: TRBJ2-7; CDR3 length: 11; V gene: TRBV20-1; D gene: .; CDR3 DNA: TGCAGTGCCACTTTCACCTACGAGCAGTACTTC; CDR3 protein: CSATFTYEQYF
clone size: .; J gene: TRBJ2-1; CDR3 length: 18; V gene: TRBV7-6; D gene: TRBD1; CDR3 DNA: TGTGCCAGCAGCCCCAGACAGGGGGCCACCGTGGGTGGGAATGAGCAGTTCTTC; CDR3 protein: CASSPRQGATVGGNEQFF
clone size: .; J gene: TRBJ1-2; CDR3 length: 13; V gene: TRBV7-9; D gene: TRBD1; CDR3 DNA: TGTGCCAGCAGCGGGACAGGCTACTATGGCTACACCTTC; CDR3 protein: CASSGTGYYGYTF
clone size: .; J gene: TRBJ2-3; CDR3 length: 14; V gene: TRBV2; D gene: TRBD2; CDR3 DNA: TGTGCCAGCAGGTCTAGCGGGGGCACAGATACGCAGTATTTT; CDR3 protein: CASRSSGGTDTQYF
clone size: .; J gene: TRBJ1-5; CDR3 length: 16; V gene: TRBV6-5; D gene: .; CDR3 DNA: TGTGCCAGCAGTTTCGAACAGGAGGGGCTTGGTCAGCCCCAGCATTTT; CDR3 protein: CASSFEQEGLGQPQHF
clone size: .; J gene: TRBJ2-1; CDR3 length: 15; V gene: TRBV9; D gene: TRBD2; CDR3 DNA: TGTGCCAGCAGCGTAGAGGCTAGCGGGTACAATGAGCAGTTCTTC; CDR3 protein: CASSVEASGYNEQFF
clone size: .; J gene: TRBJ2-7; CDR3 length: 16; V gene: TRBV4-3; D gene: TRBD2; CDR3 DNA: TGCGCCAGCAGCCTGGGACTAGCGGGGGGGCTCCCAATGCAGTACTTC; CDR3 protein: CASSLGLAGGLPMQYF
clone size: .; J gene: TRBJ2-1; CDR3 length: 14; V gene: TRBV10-3; D gene: .; CDR3 DNA: TGTGCCATCGGTGCACTCTTCACCTACAATGAGCAGTTCTTC; CDR3 protein: CAIGALFTYNEQFF
clone size: .; J gene: TRBJ1-3; CDR3 length: 14; V gene: TRBV5-1; D gene: TRBD1; CDR3 DNA: TGCGCCAGCAGCCCCCAGGGGGCTGGAAACACCATATATTTT; CDR3 protein: CASSPQGAGNTIYF